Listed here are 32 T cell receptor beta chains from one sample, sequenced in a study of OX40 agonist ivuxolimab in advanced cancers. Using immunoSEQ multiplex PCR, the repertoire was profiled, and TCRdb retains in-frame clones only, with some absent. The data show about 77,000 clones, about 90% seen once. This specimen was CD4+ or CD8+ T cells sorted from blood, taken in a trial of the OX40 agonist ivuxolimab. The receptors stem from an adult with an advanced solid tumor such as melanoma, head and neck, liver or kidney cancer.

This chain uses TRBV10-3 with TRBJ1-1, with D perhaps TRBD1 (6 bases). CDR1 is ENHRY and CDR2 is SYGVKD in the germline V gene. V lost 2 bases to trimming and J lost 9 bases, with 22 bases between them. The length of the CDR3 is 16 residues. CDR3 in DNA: TGTGCCATCAGTGAGGAGGGGGGGTCGTGGAACAGCCAAGCTTTCTTT. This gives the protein CAISEEGGSWNSQAFF.

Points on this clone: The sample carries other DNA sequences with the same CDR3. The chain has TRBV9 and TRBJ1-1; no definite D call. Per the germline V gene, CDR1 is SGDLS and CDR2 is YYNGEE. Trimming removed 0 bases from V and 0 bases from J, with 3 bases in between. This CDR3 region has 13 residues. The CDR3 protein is CASSVAVNTEAFF. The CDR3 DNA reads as TGTGCCAGCAGCGTAGCAGTGAACACTGAAGCTTTCTTT.

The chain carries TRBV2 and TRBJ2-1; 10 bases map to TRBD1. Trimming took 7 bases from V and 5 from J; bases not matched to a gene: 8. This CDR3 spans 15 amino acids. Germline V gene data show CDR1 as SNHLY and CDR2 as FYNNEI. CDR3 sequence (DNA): TGTGCCAGCACTAGGGACAGGGGATTCCACAATGAGCAGTTCTTC. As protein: CASTRDRGFHNEQFF.

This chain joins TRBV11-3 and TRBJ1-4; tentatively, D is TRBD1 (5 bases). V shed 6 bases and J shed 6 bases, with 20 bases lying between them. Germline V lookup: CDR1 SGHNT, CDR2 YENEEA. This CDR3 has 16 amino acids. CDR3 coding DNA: TGTGCCAGCAGTCGAGGGACGGGCGCCCTGGATGAAAAACTGTTTTTT. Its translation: CASSRGTGALDEKLFF.

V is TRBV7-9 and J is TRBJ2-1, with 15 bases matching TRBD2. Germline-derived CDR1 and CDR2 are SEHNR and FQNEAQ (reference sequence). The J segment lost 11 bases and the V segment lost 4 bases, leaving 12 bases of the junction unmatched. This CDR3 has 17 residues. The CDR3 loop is CASSSGLAGGPEYQQFF. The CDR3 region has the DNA TGTGCCAGCAGCTCCGGACTAGCGGGAGGGCCGGAGTACCAGCAGTTCTTC.

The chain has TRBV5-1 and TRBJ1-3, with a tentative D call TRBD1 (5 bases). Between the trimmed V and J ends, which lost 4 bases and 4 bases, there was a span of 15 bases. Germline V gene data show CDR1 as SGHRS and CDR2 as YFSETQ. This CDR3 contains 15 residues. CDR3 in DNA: TGCGCCAGCAGCCTGAGTGGGGACTCGGGAAACACCATATATTTT. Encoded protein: CASSLSGDSGNTIYF.

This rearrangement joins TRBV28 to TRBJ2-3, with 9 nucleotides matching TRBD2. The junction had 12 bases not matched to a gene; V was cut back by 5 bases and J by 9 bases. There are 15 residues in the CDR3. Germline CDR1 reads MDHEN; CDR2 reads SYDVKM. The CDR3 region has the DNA TGTGCCAGCAGTAGCGGGGGGTCGTTGGGTATGACGCAGTATTTT. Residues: CASSSGGSLGMTQYF.

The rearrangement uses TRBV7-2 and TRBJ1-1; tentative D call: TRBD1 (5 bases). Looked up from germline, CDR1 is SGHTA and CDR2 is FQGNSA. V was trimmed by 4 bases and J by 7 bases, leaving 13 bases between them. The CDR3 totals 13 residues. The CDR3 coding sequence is TGTGCCAGCAGCTCCGCGGGGGGAAATGAAGCTTTCTTT. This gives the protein CASSSAGGNEAFF.

CDR3 in amino acids: CASSIREGWGQPQHF. Written as DNA, the CDR3 is TGTGCCAGTAGTATACGTGAGGGGTGGGGGCAGCCCCAGCATTTT. The chain carries TRBV19 and TRBJ1-5, with D tentatively TRBD1 (5 bases). V was shortened by 2 bases and J by 7 bases, with 15 bases between the two germline ends. The CDR3 spans 15 residues. Germline CDR1 is LNHDA and CDR2 is SQIVND (reference sequence).

The CDR3 DNA reads as TGTGCCAGCAGCTTATTGGCGGGAATAACCTACAATGAGCAGTTCTTC. Amino acids: CASSLLAGITYNEQFF. The chain recombines TRBV13 with TRBJ2-1; D is perhaps TRBD2 (6 bases). Germline V CDR1 and CDR2: PRHDT, FYEKMQ (reference sequence). The CDR3 loop spans 16 amino acids. The germline V and J ends were trimmed by 2 bases and 2 bases, with 13 bases remaining between them.

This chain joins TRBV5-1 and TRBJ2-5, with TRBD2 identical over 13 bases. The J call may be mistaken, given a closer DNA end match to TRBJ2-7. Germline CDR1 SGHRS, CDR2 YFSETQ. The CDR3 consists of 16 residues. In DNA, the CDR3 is TGCGCCAGCAGCTTGGTTGGGACTAGCGGGGTCTACGAGCAGTACTTC. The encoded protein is CASSLVGTSGVYEQYF.

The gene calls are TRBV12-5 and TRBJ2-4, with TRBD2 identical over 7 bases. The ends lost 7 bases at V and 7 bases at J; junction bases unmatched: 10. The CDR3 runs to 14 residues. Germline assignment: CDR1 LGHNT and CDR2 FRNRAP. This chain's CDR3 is CASAPSGVGNIQYF. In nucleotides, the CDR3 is TGTGCTAGTGCCCCCAGCGGGGTTGGGAACATTCAGTACTTC. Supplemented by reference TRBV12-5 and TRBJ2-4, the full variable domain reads DARVTQTPRHKVTEMGQEVTMRCQPILGHNTVFWYRQTMMQGLELLAYFRNRAPLDDSGMPKDRFSAEMPDATLATLKIQPSEPRDSAVYFCASAPSGVGNIQYFGAGTRLSVL.

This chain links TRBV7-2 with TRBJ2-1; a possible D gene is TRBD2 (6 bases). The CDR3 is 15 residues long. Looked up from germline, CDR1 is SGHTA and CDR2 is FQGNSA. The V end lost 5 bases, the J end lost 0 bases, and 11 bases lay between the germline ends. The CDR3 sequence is CASSPVGGSYNEQFF. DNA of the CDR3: TGTGCCAGCAGCCCCGTGGGGGGCTCCTACAATGAGCAGTTCTTC.

CDR3 nucleotides: TGTGCCAGCAGCTTAGGTCGCGGTGGCCACACTGAAGCTTTCTTT. As protein: CASSLGRGGHTEAFF. V usage is TRBV7-8 and J usage is TRBJ1-1; D remains unclear. This CDR3 is 15 amino acids long. V was pared by 1 base and J by 3 bases, with 12 bases between. Germline V gene data show CDR1 as SGHVS and CDR2 as FQNEAQ.

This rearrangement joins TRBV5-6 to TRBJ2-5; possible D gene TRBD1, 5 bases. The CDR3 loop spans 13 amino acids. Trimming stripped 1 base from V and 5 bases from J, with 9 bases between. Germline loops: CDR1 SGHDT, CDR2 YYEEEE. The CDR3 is CASSLRGEETQYF. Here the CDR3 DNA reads TGTGCCAGCAGCTTGAGGGGCGAGGAGACCCAGTACTTC.

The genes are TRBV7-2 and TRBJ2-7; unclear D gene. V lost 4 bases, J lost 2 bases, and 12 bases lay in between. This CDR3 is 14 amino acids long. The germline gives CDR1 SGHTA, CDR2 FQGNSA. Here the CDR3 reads CASSSTSFTYEQYF. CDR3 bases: TGTGCCAGCAGCTCTACTTCCTTTACCTACGAGCAGTACTTC.

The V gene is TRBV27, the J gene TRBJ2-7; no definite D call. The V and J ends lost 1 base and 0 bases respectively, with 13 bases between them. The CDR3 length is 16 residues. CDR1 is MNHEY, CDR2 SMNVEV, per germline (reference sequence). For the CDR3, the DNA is TGTGCCAGCAGTTTATACCCAGTCCCGATCTCCTACGAGCAGTACTTC. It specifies CASSLYPVPISYEQYF.

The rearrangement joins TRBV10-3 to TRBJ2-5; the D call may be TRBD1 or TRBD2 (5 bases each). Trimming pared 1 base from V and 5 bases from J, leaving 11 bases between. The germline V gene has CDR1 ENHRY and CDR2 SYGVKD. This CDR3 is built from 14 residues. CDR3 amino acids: CAISELGDPETQYF. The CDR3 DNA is TGTGCCATCAGTGAGTTGGGGGATCCGGAGACCCAGTACTTC.

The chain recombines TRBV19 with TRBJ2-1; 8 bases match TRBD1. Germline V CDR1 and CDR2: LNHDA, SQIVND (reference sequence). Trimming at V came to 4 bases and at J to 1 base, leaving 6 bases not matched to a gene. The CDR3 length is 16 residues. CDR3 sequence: CASSRTGIGSYNEQFF. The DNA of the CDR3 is TGTGCCAGTAGTAGGACAGGGATAGGGTCCTACAATGAGCAGTTCTTC.

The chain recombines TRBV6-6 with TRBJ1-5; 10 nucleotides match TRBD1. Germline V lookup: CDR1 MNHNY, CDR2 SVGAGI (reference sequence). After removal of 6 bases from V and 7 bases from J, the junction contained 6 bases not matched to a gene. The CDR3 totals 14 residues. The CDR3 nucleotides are TGTGCCAGCAGGGGGACAGGGGAAGGACAGCCCCAGCATTTT. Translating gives CASRGTGEGQPQHF.

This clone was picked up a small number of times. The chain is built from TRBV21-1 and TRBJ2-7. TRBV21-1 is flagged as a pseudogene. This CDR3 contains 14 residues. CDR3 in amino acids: CASSKVVGTYEQYF. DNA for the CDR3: TGTGCCAGCAGCAAAGTCGTAGGGACCTACGAGCAGTACTTC.

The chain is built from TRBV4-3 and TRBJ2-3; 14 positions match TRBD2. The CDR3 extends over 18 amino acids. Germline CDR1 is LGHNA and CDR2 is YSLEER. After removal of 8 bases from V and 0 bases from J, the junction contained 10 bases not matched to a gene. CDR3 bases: TGCGCCAGCTCGAAGACTAGCGGGGGGGCCTCGAGCACAGATACGCAGTATTTT. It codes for CASSKTSGGASSTDTQYF.

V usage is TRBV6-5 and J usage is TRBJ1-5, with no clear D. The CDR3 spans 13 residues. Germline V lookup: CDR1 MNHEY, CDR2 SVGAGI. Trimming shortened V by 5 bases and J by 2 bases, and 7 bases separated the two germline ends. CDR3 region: CASSPSRNQPQHF. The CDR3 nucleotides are TGTGCCAGCAGTCCTAGCCGCAATCAGCCCCAGCATTTT.

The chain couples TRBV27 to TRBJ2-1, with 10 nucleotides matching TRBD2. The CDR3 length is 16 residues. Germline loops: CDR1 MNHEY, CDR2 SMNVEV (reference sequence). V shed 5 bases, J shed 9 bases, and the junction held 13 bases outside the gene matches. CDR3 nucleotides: TGTGCCAGCAGTCCGCTGGCGGCTAGCGGGAGTAGTGAGCAGTTCTTC. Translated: CASSPLAASGSSEQFF.

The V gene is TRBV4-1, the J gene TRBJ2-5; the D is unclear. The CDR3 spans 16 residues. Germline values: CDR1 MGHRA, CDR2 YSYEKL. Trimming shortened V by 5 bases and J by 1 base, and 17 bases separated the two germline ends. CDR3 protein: CASSFLLTTIQETQYF. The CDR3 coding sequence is TGCGCCAGCAGCTTCCTCCTTACGACCATCCAAGAGACCCAGTACTTC.

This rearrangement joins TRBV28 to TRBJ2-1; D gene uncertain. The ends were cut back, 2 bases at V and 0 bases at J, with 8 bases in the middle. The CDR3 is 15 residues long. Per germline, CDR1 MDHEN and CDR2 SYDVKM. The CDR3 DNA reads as TGTGCCAGCAGTTTAGTGGGCAGCTCCTACAATGAGCAGTTCTTC. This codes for CASSLVGSSYNEQFF.

CDR3 sequence: CSAAEDEQFF. As DNA, the CDR3 is TGCAGTGCCGCGGAGGATGAGCAGTTCTTC. The chain uses TRBV20-1 and TRBJ2-1; a possible D gene is TRBD2 (5 bases). The CDR3 length is 10 residues. CDR1 is DFQATT and CDR2 is SNEGSKA in the germline V gene (reference sequence). Trimming cost V 6 bases and J 8 bases, with 8 bases left between them.

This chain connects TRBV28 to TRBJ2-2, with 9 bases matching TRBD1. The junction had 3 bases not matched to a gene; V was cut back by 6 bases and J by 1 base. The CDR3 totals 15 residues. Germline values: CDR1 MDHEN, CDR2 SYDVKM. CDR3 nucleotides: TGTGCCAGCAGGGGGACAGGGAGGAACACCGGGGAGCTGTTTTTT. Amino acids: CASRGTGRNTGELFF. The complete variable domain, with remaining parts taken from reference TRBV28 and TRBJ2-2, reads DVKVTQSSRYLVKRTGEKVFLECVQDMDHENMFWYRQDPGLGLRLIYFSYDVKMKEKGDIPEGYSVSREKKERFSLILESASTNQTSMYLCASRGTGRNTGELFFGEGSRLTVL.

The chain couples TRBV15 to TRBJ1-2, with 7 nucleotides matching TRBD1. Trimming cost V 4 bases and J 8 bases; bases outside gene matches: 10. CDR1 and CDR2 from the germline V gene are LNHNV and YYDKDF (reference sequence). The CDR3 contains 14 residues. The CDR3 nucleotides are TGTGCCACCAGCACTCGTCTAACAGGGGTAGGCTACACCTTC. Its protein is CATSTRLTGVGYTF.

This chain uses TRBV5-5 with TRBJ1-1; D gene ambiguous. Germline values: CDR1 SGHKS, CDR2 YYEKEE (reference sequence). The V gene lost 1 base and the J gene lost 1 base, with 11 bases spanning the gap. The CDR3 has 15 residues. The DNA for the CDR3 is TGTGCCAGCAGCTTGCGGCATTCGGCGAACACTGAAGCTTTCTTT. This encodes CASSLRHSANTEAFF.

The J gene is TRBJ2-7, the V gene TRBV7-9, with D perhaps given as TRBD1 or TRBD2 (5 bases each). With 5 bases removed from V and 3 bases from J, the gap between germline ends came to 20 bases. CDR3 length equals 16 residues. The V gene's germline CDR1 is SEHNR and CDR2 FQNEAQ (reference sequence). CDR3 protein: CASSPQDWGRGYEQYF. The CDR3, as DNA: TGTGCCAGCAGCCCCCAGGATTGGGGGAGAGGCTACGAGCAGTACTTC.

The CDR3 region is CASSPLARTADTQYF. The CDR3 DNA is TGTGCCAGCTCACCCTTAGCTCGGACTGCAGATACGCAGTATTTT. V is TRBV18 and J is TRBJ2-3; D may be TRBD2 (5 bases). CDR1 and CDR2 (germline): KGHSH, LQKENI. V lost 3 bases to trimming and J lost 4 bases, with 14 bases between them. This CDR3 is 15 amino acids long.